This T cell receptor beta chain was documented in a study of T cell clones after liver transplantation. In the study overall: TCRbeta sequencing after a pre-transplant mixed lymphocyte reaction identified graft-donor-reactive clones, later tracked in post-transplant blood. Tolerance: complete withdrawal held at least one year, liver enzymes staying within twice normal.

Trimming left V 4 bases short and J 4 bases short, with 15 bases between. Germline CDR1 is SGHKS and CDR2 is YYEKEE (reference sequence). This CDR3 region has 14 residues. The assay was immunoSEQ multiplex PCR, and TCRdb's table has in-frame clones only and misses some. Found here are around 75,000 clones, roughly 80% of them singletons; the top ten hold 2.1%. As regards this clone: Its matching antigen is unknown.

Findings and caveats of the study: Low donor cell numbers restricted donor-reactive repertoire measurement in a couple of subjects. Rather than being deleted, graft donor-reactive T cells may have moved into the graft.

The sequencing used CD4+ T cells from blood, collected less than 50 months after liver transplant. This rearrangement joins TRBV5-5 to TRBJ2-7, with D perhaps TRBD1 (5 bases). The source of this sequence is a human patient who received a liver transplant. Some T cells may be provided by the graft donor. CDR3 in amino acids: CASSGAQGVYEQYF. CDR3 bases: TGTGCCAGCAGCGGAGCGCAGGGTGTATACGAGCAGTACTTC.